This T cell receptor beta chain emerged from a study of T cells after yellow fever vaccination. In its sample, this clonotype was seen many times. V lost 4 bases, J lost 0 bases, and 11 bases lay in between. This CDR3 contains 15 residues. Germline CDR1 SGHRS, CDR2 YFSETQ. TCRdb recomputed calls from the 5' RACE reads with MiXCR, one row per CDR3 protein. The repertoire consists of approximately 150,000 distinct CDR3 sequences, with about 8% occurring once and the leading ten covering around 0.73%. The rearrangement uses TRBV5-1 and TRBJ2-1, with D maybe TRBD2 (6 bases). The clonotype comes from a young man who received the YFV17D yellow fever vaccine. The specimen was CD4+ T cells sorted from PBMCs, collected 5 days after the yellow fever booster vaccination. CDR3 in DNA: TGCGCCAGCAGCATAGCGGCTAGCTCCTACAATGAGCAGTTCTTC. Translation gives CASSIAASSYNEQFF.